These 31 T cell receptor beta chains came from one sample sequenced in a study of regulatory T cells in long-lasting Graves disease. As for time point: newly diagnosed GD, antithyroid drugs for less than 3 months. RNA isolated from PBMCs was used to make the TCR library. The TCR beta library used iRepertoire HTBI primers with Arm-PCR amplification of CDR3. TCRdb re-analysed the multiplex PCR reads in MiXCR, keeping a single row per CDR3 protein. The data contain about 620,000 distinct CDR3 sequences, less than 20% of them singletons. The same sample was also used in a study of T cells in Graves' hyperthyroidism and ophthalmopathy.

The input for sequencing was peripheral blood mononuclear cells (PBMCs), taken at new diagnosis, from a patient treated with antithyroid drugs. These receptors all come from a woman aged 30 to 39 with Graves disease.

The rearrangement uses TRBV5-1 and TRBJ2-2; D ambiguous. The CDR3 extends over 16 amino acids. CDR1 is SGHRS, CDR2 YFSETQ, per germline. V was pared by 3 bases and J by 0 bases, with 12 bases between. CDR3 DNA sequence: TGCGCCAGCAGCTCCACGGACGGTTCGAACACCGGGGAGCTGTTTTTT. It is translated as CASSSTDGSNTGELFF.

DNA of the CDR3: TGTGCCGCCGGTGGGGGTTTAGAGACCCAGTACTTC. Protein sequence: CAAGGGLETQYF. The rearrangement links TRBV7-9 to TRBJ2-5; D possibly uses TRBD1 or TRBD2 (5 bases each). This CDR3 is built from 12 residues. The ends were cut back, 11 bases at V and 4 bases at J, with 14 bases in the middle. The germline V gene encodes CDR1 SEHNR and CDR2 FQNEAQ (reference sequence).

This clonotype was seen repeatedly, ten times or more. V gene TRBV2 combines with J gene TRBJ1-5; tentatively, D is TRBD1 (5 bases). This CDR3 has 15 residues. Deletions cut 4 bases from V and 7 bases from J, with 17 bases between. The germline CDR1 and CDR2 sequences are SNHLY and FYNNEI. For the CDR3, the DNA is TGTGCCAGCAGTGGGGTAACAGGTAGTAGCCAGCCCCAGCATTTT. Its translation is CASSGVTGSSQPQHF.

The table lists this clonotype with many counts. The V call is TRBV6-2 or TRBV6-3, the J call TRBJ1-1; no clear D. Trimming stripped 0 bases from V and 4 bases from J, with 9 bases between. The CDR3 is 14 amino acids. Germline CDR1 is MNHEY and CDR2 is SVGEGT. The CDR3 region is CASSYSLRGTEAFF. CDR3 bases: TGTGCCAGCAGTTACTCCCTCCGAGGCACTGAAGCTTTCTTT.

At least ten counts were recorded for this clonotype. The CDR3: CAGGSGANVLTF. The CDR3, as DNA: TGTGCCGGTGGCTCTGGGGCCAACGTCCTGACTTTC. This sequence joins TRBV7-9 and TRBJ2-6; D unclear. This CDR3 contains 12 residues. V dropped 11 bases and J dropped 0 bases, with 5 bases sitting between them. Germline-derived CDR1 and CDR2 are SEHNR and FQNEAQ (reference sequence).

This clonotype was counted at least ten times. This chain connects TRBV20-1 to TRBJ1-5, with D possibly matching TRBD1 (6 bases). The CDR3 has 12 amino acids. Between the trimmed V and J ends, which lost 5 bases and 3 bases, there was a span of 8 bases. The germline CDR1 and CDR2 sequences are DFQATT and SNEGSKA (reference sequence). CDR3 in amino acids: CSAGDTNQPQHF. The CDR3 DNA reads TGCAGTGCTGGGGACACCAATCAGCCCCAGCATTTT.

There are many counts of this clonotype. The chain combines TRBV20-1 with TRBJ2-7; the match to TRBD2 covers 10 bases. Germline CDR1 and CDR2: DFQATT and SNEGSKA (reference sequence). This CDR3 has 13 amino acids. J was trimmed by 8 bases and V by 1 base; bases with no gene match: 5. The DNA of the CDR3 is TGCAGTGCTAGAGCTAGCGGGAGTGGCAAGCAGTACTTC. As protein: CSARASGSGKQYF.

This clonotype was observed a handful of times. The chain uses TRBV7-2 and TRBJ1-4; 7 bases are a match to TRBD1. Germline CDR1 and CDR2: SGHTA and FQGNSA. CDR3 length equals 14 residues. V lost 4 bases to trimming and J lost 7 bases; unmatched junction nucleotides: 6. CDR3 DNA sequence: TGTGCCAGCAGCTCAAGACAGGGCGGTGAAAAACTGTTTTTT. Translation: CASSSRQGGEKLFF. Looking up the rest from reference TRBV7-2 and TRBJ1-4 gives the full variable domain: GAGVSQSPSNKVTEKGKDVELRCDPISGHTALYWYRQSLGQGLEFLIYFQGNSAPDKSGLPSDRFSAERTGGSVSTLTIQRTQQEDSAVYLCASSSRQGGEKLFFGSGTQLSVL.

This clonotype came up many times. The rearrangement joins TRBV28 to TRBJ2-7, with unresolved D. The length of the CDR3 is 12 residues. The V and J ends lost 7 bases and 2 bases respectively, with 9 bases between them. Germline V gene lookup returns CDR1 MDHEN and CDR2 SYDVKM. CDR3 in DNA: TGTGCCAGCAAAGGGTTGGCCTACGAGCAGTACTTC. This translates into CASKGLAYEQYF. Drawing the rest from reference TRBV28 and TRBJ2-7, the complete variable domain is DVKVTQSSRYLVKRTGEKVFLECVQDMDHENMFWYRQDPGLGLRLIYFSYDVKMKEKGDIPEGYSVSREKKERFSLILESASTNQTSMYLCASKGLAYEQYFGPGTRLTVT.

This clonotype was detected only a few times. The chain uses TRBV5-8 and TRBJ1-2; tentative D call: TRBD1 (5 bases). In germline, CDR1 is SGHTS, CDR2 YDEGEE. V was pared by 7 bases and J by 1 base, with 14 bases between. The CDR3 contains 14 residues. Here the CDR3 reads CASGRGVLNYGYTF. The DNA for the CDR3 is TGTGCCAGCGGCAGAGGGGTCCTTAACTATGGCTACACCTTC.

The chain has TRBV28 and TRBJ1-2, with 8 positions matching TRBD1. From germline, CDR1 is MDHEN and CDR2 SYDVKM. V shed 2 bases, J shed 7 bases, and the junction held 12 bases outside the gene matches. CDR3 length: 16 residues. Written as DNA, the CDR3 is TGTGCCAGCAGTTTAGGCAGGGGGCGCTCGATTTCTGGCTACACCTTC. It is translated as CASSLGRGRSISGYTF.

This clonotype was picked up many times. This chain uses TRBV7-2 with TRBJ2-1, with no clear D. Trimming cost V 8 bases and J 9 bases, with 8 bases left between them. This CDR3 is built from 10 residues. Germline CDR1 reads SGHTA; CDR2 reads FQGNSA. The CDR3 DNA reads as TGTGCCAGCGCGGCAGGTGAGCAGTTCTTC. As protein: CASAAGEQFF.

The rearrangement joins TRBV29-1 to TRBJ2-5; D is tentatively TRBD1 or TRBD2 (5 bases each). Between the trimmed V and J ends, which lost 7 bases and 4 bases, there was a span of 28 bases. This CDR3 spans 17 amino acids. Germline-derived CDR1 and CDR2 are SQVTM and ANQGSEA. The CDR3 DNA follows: TGCAGCGCCCCTCGGGGCGGATCCCCCCGAAGCGGAGAGACCCAGTACTTC. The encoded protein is CSAPRGGSPRSGETQYF.

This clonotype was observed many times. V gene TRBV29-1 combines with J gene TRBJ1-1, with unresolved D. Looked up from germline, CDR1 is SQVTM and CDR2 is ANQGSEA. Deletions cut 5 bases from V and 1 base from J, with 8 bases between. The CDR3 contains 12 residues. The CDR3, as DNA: TGCAGCGTTTCCCCGGGGAACACTGAAGCTTTCTTT. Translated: CSVSPGNTEAFF.

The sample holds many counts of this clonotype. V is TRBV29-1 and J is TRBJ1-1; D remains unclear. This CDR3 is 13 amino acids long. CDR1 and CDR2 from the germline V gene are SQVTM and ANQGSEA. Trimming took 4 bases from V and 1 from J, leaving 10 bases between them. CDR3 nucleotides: TGCAGCGTTGCGAGGCTGGCGAACACTGAAGCTTTCTTT. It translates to CSVARLANTEAFF.

CDR3 loop: CASSSRTSGAGELFF. The CDR3 nucleotides read TGTGCCAGCAGCAGCCGGACTAGCGGTGCCGGGGAGCTGTTTTTT. The V gene is TRBV3-1, the J gene TRBJ2-2, with 10 bases aligning to TRBD2. Losses at the gene ends were 5 bases for V and 6 bases for J; bases not matched to a gene: 6. CDR3 length: 15 amino acids. Germline values: CDR1 LGHDT, CDR2 YNNKEL (reference sequence).

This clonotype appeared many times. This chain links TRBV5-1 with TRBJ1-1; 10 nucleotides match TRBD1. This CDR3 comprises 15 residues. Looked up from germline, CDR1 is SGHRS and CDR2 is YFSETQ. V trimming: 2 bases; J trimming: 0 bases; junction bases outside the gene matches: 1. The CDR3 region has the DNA TGCGCCAGCAGCTTCGGGACAGGGGTGAACACTGAAGCTTTCTTT. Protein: CASSFGTGVNTEAFF. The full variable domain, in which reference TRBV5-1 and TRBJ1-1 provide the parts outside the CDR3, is KAGVTQTPRYLIKTRGQQVTLSCSPISGHRSVSWYQQTPGQGLQFLFEYFSETQRNKGNFPGRFSGRQFSNSRSEMNVSTLELGDSALYLCASSFGTGVNTEAFFGQGTRLTVV.

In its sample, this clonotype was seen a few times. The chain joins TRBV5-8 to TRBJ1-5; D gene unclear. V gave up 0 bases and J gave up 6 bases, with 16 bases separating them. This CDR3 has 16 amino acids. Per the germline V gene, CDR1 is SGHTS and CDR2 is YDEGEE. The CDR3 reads CASSLEEGWIGQPQHF. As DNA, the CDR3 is TGTGCCAGCAGCTTGGAGGAAGGGTGGATAGGTCAGCCCCAGCATTTT. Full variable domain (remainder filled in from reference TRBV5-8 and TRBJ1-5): EAGVTQSPTHLIKTRGQQATLRCSPISGHTSVYWYQQALGLGLQFLLWYDEGEERNRGNFPPRFSGRQFPNYSSELNVNALELEDSALYLCASSLEEGWIGQPQHFGDGTRLSIL.

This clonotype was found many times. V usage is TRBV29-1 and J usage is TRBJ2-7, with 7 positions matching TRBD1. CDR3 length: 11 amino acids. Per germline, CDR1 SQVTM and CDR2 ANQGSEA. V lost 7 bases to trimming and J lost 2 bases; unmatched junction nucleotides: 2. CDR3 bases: TGCAGCGGAGGGGGCACCTACGAGCAGTACTTC. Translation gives CSGGGTYEQYF.

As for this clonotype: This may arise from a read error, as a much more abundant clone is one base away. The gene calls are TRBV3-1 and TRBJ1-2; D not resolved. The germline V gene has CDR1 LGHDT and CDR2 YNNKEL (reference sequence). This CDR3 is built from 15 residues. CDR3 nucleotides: TGTGCCATCAGCCAAGAGTCAGGCATCGACTATGGCTACACCTTC. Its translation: CAISQESGIDYGYTF.

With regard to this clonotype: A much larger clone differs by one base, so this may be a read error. CDR3 DNA: TGCGCCAGCAGCTTGATACAGTACGAGCAGTACTTC. Residues: CASSLIQYEQYF. The chain carries TRBV5-1 and TRBJ2-7; D is uncertain. The CDR3 consists of 12 residues. Germline V gene sequence: CDR1 SGHRS, CDR2 YFSETQ. V shed 1 base and J shed 4 bases, with 6 bases lying between them.

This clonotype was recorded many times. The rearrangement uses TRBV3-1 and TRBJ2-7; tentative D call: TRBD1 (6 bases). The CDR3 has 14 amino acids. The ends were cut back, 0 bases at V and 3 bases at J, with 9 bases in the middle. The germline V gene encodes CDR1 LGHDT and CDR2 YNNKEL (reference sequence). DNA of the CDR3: TGTGCCAGCAGCCAAGAGGTACAGGGCTACGAGCAGTACTTC. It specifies CASSQEVQGYEQYF.

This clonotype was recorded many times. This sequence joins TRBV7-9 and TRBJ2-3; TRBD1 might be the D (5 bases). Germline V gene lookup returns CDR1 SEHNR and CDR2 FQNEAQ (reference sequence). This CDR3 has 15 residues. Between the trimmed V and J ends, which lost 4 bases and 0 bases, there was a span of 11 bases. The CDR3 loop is CASSSPRGSTDTQYF. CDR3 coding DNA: TGTGCCAGCAGCTCCCCTAGGGGAAGCACAGATACGCAGTATTTT. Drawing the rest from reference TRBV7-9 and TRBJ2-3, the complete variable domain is DTGVSQNPRHKITKRGQNVTFRCDPISEHNRLYWYRQTLGQGPEFLTYFQNEAQLEKSRLLSDRFSAERPKGSFSTLEIQRTEQGDSAMYLCASSSPRGSTDTQYFGPGTRLTVL.

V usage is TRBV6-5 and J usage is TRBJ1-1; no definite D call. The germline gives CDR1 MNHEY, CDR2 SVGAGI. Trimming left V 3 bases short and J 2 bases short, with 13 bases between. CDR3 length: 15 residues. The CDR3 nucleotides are TGTGCCAGCAGTTATCGAGGGTCGGTCAACACTGAAGCTTTCTTT. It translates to CASSYRGSVNTEAFF.

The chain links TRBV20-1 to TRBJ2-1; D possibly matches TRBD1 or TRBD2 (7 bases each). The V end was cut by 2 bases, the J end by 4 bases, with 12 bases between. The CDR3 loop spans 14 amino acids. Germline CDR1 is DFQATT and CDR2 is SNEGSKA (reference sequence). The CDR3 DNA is TGCAGTGCTAGAACAGGGGAGGGGTACAATGAGCAGTTCTTC. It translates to CSARTGEGYNEQFF.

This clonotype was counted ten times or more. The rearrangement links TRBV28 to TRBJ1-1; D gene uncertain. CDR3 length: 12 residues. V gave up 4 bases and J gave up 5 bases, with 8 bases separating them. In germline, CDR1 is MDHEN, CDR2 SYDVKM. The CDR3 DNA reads TGTGCCAGCAGTTATTGGGAAACTGAAGCTTTCTTT. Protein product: CASSYWETEAFF.

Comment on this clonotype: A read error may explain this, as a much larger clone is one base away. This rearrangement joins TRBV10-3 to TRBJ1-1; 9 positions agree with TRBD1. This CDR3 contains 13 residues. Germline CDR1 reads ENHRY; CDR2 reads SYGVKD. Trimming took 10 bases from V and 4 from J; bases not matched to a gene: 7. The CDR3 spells CATKRQGGTEAFF. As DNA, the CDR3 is TGTGCCACAAAGCGACAGGGGGGCACTGAAGCTTTCTTT.

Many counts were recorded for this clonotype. CDR3 sequence: CASEGLRTSGEQFF. DNA of the CDR3: TGTGCCAGCGAAGGGCTCCGGACTAGCGGGGAGCAGTTCTTC. The chain uses TRBV28 and TRBJ2-1; 11 nucleotides agree with TRBD2. Germline CDR1 and CDR2: MDHEN and SYDVKM. V gave up 8 bases and J gave up 10 bases; unmatched junction bases: 10. The CDR3 has 14 residues.

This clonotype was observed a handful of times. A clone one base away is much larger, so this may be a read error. The CDR3 protein is CASLAGVSYF. In DNA form, the CDR3 reads TGTGCCAGCCTGGCAGGGGTCTCGTATTTT. J is TRBJ2-3 and V is TRBV28; a possible D gene is TRBD1 (6 bases). With 8 bases removed from V and 14 bases from J, the gap between germline ends came to 14 bases. The CDR3 runs to 10 residues. Germline V gene data show CDR1 as MDHEN and CDR2 as SYDVKM.

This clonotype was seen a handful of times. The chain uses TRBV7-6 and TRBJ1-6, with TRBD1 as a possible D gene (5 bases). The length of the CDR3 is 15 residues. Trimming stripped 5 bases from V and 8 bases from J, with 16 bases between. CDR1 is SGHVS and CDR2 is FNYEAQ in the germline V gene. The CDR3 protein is CASSPPTGVDSPLHF. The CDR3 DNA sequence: TGTGCCAGCAGCCCCCCAACGGGGGTTGATTCACCCCTCCACTTT.

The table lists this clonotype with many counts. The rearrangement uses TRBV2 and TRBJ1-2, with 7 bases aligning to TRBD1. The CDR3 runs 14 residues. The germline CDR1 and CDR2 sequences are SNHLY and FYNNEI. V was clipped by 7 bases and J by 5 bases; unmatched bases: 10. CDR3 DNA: TGTGCCAGCAAGGAAAGACAGGGAGTTTATGGCTACACCTTC. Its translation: CASKERQGVYGYTF.